The entry that follows covers one TCR beta chain sequence. Its antigen remains unknown. Per germline, CDR1 SGHTA and CDR2 FQGTGA. The length of the CDR3 is 15 residues. V dropped 2 bases and J dropped 1; count of bases not matched to a gene: 4. The record originates from a study of shared clonotypes between healthy human individuals. Notes on the study in general: Some clonotypes were shared by all four sorted-subset donors, while others were not shared. The non-shared ones had lower generation probabilities than the shared ones.

In the source study's methods: ImmunoSEQ only sent back junction sequences with no quality scores, so filtering was done differently. This table comes from immunoSEQ multiplex PCR, and its TCRdb copy is limited to in-frame clones, with some not included. V and J calls and clone size are those listed in that table; D and trimming were worked out from the DNA. The table has about 990,000 clones, around 82% seen once. Sequenced: memory CD4+ T cells from PBMCs. The subset: CD45RA-negative fraction. The origin of this receptor is a man younger than 35 in good health. Some clones in this sample may be carry-over from other donors' samples. The gene calls are TRBV7-3 and TRBJ2-5; 7 bases are shared with TRBD2. The DNA of the CDR3 is TGTGCCAGCAGCTTATTTGGGACTACCCAAGAGACCCAGTACTTC. It is translated as CASSLFGTTQETQYF.